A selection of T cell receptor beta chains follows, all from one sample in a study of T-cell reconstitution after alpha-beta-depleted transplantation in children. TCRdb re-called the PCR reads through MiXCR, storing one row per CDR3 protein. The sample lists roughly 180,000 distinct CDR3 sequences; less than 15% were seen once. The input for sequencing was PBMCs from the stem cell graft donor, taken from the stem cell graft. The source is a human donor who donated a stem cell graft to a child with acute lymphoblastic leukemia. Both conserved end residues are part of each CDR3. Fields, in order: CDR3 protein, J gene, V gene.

CASSLLADDEQFF TRBJ2-1 TRBV5-1
CASSHQSGGRNTIYF TRBJ1-3 TRBV4-1
CSARRLAGPDEQFF TRBJ2-1 TRBV20-1
CASSPAAAGGYTF TRBJ1-2 TRBV5-1
CASRIGGDTQYF TRBJ2-3 TRBV27
CASSLGPTSEQYF TRBJ2-7 TRBV5-1
CASSQDLGGGYTF TRBJ1-2 TRBV3-1
CASWTGVVGYTF TRBJ1-2 TRBV6-2/TRBV6-3
CASSFPDREGEAFF TRBJ1-1 TRBV7-2
CAISDPGQNTEAFF TRBJ1-1 TRBV10-3
CSAREGLGVNNEQFF TRBJ2-1 TRBV20-1
CASSDGPGEQFF TRBJ2-1 TRBV12-3/TRBV12-4
CASSPSGANVLTF TRBJ2-6 TRBV12-3/TRBV12-4
CASRSYRGSYNEQFF TRBJ2-1 TRBV12-3/TRBV12-4
CSVDSGAETQYF TRBJ2-5 TRBV29-1
CASSFPPQETQYF TRBJ2-5 TRBV5-1
CASRLIRTELATNEKLFF TRBJ1-4 TRBV12-3/TRBV12-4
CASKGGDTGELFF TRBJ2-2 TRBV6-1
CASSLSRENTGELFF TRBJ2-2 TRBV27
CASSLVTAETDTQYF TRBJ2-3 TRBV5-1
CSAMHTGGDEQYF TRBJ2-7 TRBV20-1
CASSYQSGFTTYEQYF TRBJ2-7 TRBV6-5
CASSSSGANNEQFF TRBJ2-1 TRBV5-1
CASSGELAGSNEQFF TRBJ2-1 TRBV12-3/TRBV12-4
CSVEGREGPFVQYF TRBJ2-4 TRBV29-1
CASSPGQKGDIQYF TRBJ2-4 TRBV5-1
CASSLAISGPHNEQFF TRBJ2-1 TRBV7-9
CASSTRTGGSVGEQYF TRBJ2-7 TRBV6-6
CASSPAGTSGSRVFEQYF TRBJ2-7 TRBV11-1
CASSSRTGQSQPQHF TRBJ1-5 TRBV7-8
CASSPGLGYNEQFF TRBJ2-1 TRBV7-7
CSVELGRVYNEQFF TRBJ2-1 TRBV29-1
CASSLARTGRATQYF TRBJ2-5 TRBV7-8
CASSLGTGAPGNIQYF TRBJ2-4 TRBV5-1
CASSLNSVRGHGYTF TRBJ1-2 TRBV11-2
CSARDQTATDTQYF TRBJ2-3 TRBV20-1
CASSLGDLNTEAFF TRBJ1-1 TRBV11-2
CASSTKGTELPQNTEAFF TRBJ1-1 TRBV19
CSARDIAGYGYTF TRBJ1-2 TRBV20-1
CASSLYRNYGYTF TRBJ1-2 TRBV7-6
CGQPYGYTF TRBJ1-2 TRBV29-1
CASSIGEVTEAFF TRBJ1-1 TRBV28
CASSPFGEVTEAFF TRBJ1-1 TRBV12-3/TRBV12-4
CSAARGEMGGELFF TRBJ2-2 TRBV20-1
CASSLQGSGAQYF TRBJ2-5 TRBV12-3/TRBV12-4
CASSPTLDSYEQYF TRBJ2-7 TRBV12-3/TRBV12-4
CASSVQGGLIEQYF TRBJ2-7 TRBV25-1
CSAVKTGARESTDTQYF TRBJ2-3 TRBV20-1
CASRPLWDEQFF TRBJ2-1 TRBV27